This TCR beta chain stems from a study of shared clonotypes between healthy human individuals. Assay: immunoSEQ multiplex PCR; the TCRdb copy retains only in-frame clones and omits some. The sample consists of roughly 640,000 clones, around 97% of them appearing once. In germline, CDR1 is MNHNS, CDR2 SASEGT. CDR3 length: 14 residues. Trimming removed 8 bases from V and 6 bases from J, with 17 bases in between. This clone was seen once. The gene calls are TRBV6-1 and TRBJ1-5; tentatively, D is TRBD1 (6 bases). This clonotype originated in a woman younger than 45 in good health. Sequencing was done on a sample of naive CD4+ T cells sorted from blood. Regarding subset: CD45RA+ positively selected. CDR3 DNA: TGTGCCAGCGGAGGAGGGGGTAGCTTTCAGCCCCAGCATTTT. Amino acids: CASGGGGSFQPQHF.